The clone carrying this T cell receptor (beta chain) was counted once. The antigen remains unidentified. This entry is derived from a study of cytomegalovirus exposure and HLA in healthy donors. General study points: Serostatus for CMV was the only available immune exposure information. Most CMV-associated TCR beta chains appeared HLA-restricted in a later analysis.

Primers for the PCR totalled 60 Vbeta and 13 Jbeta. The data were produced by immunoSEQ multiplex PCR, yet TCRdb's version contains in-frame clones alone and is incomplete. The table includes 81,000 or so clones, 62% detected once. CDR1 is SGHRS, CDR2 YFSETQ, per germline. The CDR3 has 19 amino acids. Unmatched junction bases numbered 13, after V lost 0 bases and J lost 5 bases. The specimen was PBMCs. This TCR was recovered from a woman in her 30s in good health and CMV-seropositive. The chain employs TRBV5-1 and TRBJ2-5; 13 nucleotides match TRBD2. The CDR3 bases are TGCGCCAGCAGCTTGGACCTTACTAGCGGGGGGGCAGTAACCGAGACCCAGTACTTC. Encoded protein: CASSLDLTSGGAVTETQYF.